This T cell receptor beta chain was retrieved from a study of blood T cell repertoires in COVID-19. In the study overall: Acute-phase and convalescent COVID-19 samples originated in the United States, Italy and Spain. PBMCs, B-cell-depleted T cells, or T cells were the source of the cDNA or gDNA that made up the material.

Authors' methods: Amplifying reference gene primers gave estimates of nucleated cell counts. Repertoires were generated with immunoSEQ multiplex PCR, while TCRdb's copy carries only in-frame clones and drops some. The DNA was the basis for D and trimming; V, J and clone size are from that table. The sample has approximately 300,000 clones; 80% to 90% are singletons. Germline CDR1 reads MNHNY; CDR2 reads SVGAGI (reference sequence). The CDR3 extends over 18 amino acids. Trimming removed 5 bases from V and 5 bases from J; junction bases left unmatched: 17. The V gene is TRBV6-6, the J gene TRBJ1-2; 10 positions agree with TRBD1. The source material was PBMCs or T cells enriched from blood (not recorded which). The source is a young woman who had recovered from COVID-19. CDR3: CASSPQRRTGTGVYGYTF. In nucleotides, the CDR3 is TGTGCCAGCAGTCCGCAACGACGAACCGGGACAGGGGTTTATGGCTACACCTTC.